This TCR beta chain derives from a study of cytotoxic CD8 clonotypes in ibrutinib-treated CLL. Sequenced by immunoSEQ multiplex PCR; TCRdb stores in-frame clones only, minus some. The data contain 150,000 or so clones, around 80% of them singletons. Study outcomes and limitations: Timing of sampling differed between sustained-remission and progressing patients.

Note on this clone: Its antigen is unidentified.

Sequencing was performed on PBMCs, taken after 36 months of ibrutinib treatment. The source is a human donor with chronic lymphocytic leukemia.

Here the CDR3 DNA reads TGTGCCAGCAGCCAAGGGTATTTTGTTACGGGTTCATATGGCTACACCTTC. Amino acids: CASSQGYFVTGSYGYTF. The V call is TRBV14, the J call TRBJ1-2; D is ambiguous. The CDR3 spans 17 residues. The germline V gene has CDR1 SGHDN and CDR2 FVKESK. Trimming took 1 base from V and 5 from J, leaving 20 bases between them.